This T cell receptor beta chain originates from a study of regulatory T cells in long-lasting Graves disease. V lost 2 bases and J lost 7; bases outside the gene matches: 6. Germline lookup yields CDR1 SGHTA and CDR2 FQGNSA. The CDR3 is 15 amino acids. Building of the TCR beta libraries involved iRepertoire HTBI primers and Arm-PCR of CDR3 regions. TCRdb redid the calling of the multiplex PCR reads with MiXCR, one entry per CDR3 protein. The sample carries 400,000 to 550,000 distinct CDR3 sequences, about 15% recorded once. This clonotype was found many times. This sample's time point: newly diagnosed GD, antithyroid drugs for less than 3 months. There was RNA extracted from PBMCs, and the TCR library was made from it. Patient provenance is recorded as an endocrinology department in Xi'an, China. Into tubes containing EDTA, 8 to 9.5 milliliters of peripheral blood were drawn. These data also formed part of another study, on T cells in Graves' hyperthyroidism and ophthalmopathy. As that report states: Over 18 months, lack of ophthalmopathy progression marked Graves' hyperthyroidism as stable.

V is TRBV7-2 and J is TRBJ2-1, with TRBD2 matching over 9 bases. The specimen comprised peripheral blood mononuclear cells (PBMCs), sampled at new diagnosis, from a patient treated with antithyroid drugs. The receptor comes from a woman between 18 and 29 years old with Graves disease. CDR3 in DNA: TGTGCCAGCAGCTTAAATAGCGGGAGCGGGAATGAGCAGTTCTTC. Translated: CASSLNSGSGNEQFF.